This T cell receptor (beta chain) was documented in a study of TIL therapy for anti-PD-1-resistant metastatic lung cancer. Time point noted: pre-treatment sample, taken before nivolumab and TIL therapy. This CDR3 spans 15 amino acids. CDR1 and CDR2 (germline): LNHDA, SQIVND (reference sequence). The V and J ends lost 3 bases and 7 bases, in that order; junction bases with no gene match: 9. The immunoSEQ assay was v3. Each library reached roughly 1.9 million read pairs, or 5-6 million at deep level. Generated by immunoSEQ multiplex PCR, the TCRdb table keeps only in-frame clones and is missing some. The sample gives tens of thousands of clones, about nine tenths of which show up once; approximately 2.8% is in the top ten.

This TCR came from a person between 25 and 80 years old with non-small cell lung cancer. V usage is TRBV19 and J usage is TRBJ2-7; TRBD1 matches 10 bases. The starting material was blood, obtained at baseline. The CDR3 bases are TGTGCCAGTAGTATCGGGACAGGGGCGTCTGGGGAGCAGTACTTC. Its translation: CASSIGTGASGEQYF.